This entry lists 29 T cell receptor beta chains sequenced from one sample in a study of tissue T cells after allogeneic stem cell transplantation (dated by TCRdb to the early 2020s). This specimen's time point label, interpreted: human tissue collected at research (rapid) autopsy. The receptor library was made with the immunoSEQ multiplex PCR assay. TCRdb mirrors the immuneACCESS table, restricted to in-frame sequences. Some clones are absent from its copies; in checked studies, under half trace to an unresolved V gene, and the reason for the others is unknown. Recorded for this sample are some 10,000 clones; 60% to 70% of them occurred a single time. More than 25% of the sample belongs to the ten largest clones. This material consisted of tissue from the stomach, taken at autopsy. The receptor set was obtained from a male donor older than 55 with lung cancer.

The chain joins TRBV10-3 to TRBJ2-7; no firm D call. The CDR3 extends over 13 amino acids. CDR1 ENHRY and CDR2 SYGVKD come from the germline V gene. Trimming stripped 3 bases from V and 2 bases from J, with 8 bases between. CDR3 coding DNA: TGTGCCATCAGTGATTCGCTGACCTACGAGCAGTACTTC. This codes for CAISDSLTYEQYF.

This rearrangement joins TRBV6-5 to TRBJ2-7; tentative D call: TRBD1 (6 bases). The CDR3 is 13 residues long. V shed 8 bases and J shed 2 bases, with 13 bases lying between them. Per the germline V gene, CDR1 is MNHEY and CDR2 is SVGAGI. The CDR3 here is CASRTDGTYEQYF. The CDR3 DNA follows: TGTGCCAGCCGGACAGATGGAACCTACGAGCAGTACTTC.

This clone is classed as medium-sized (0.01 to 0.1%). The chain is built from TRBV27 and TRBJ2-7; no clear D gene. Germline values: CDR1 MNHEY, CDR2 SMNVEV (reference sequence). With 7 bases removed from V and 6 bases from J, the gap between germline ends came to 13 bases. CDR3 length: 12 residues. The CDR3 region is CASMADWGEQYF. The CDR3 DNA reads as TGTGCCAGCATGGCCGATTGGGGCGAGCAGTACTTC.

This clone was counted only a few times. The chain recombines TRBV19 with TRBJ2-1, with D uncertain. The CDR3 loop spans 12 amino acids. Germline V gives CDR1 LNHDA, CDR2 SQIVND (reference sequence). V was trimmed by 5 bases and J by 7 bases, leaving 9 bases between them. CDR3 residues: CASSPNRNEQFF. As DNA, the CDR3 is TGTGCCAGTAGTCCCAACAGAAATGAGCAGTTCTTC.

This chain links TRBV25-1 with TRBJ2-5; D ambiguous. V was pared by 8 bases and J by 1 base, with 11 bases between. Germline-derived CDR1 and CDR2 are MGHDK and SYGVNS. This CDR3 contains 13 residues. The CDR3 nucleotides are TGTGCCAGCTCGAGAAGCCCCCAAGAGACCCAGTACTTC. The encoded protein is CASSRSPQETQYF.

V and J are TRBV19 and TRBJ1-2; the D gene is possibly TRBD1 (5 bases). Per the germline V gene, CDR1 is LNHDA and CDR2 is SQIVND (reference sequence). The V end was cut by 3 bases, the J end by 4 bases, with 21 bases between. The CDR3 is made up of 17 amino acids. CDR3 coding DNA: TGTGCCAGTAGTATGACTGGTGGTGAGGGGCAGGCCTATGGCTACACCTTC. It yields the protein CASSMTGGEGQAYGYTF. Based on the CDR3 plus reference TRBV19 and TRBJ1-2, the full variable domain is DGGITQSPKYLFRKEGQNVTLSCEQNLNHDAMYWYRQDPGQGLRLIYYSQIVNDFQKGDIAEGYSVSREKKESFPLTVTSAQKNPTAFYLCASSMTGGEGQAYGYTFGSGTRLTVV.

The genes are TRBV20-1 and TRBJ2-7; D call uncertain. V was clipped by 6 bases and J by 3 bases, with 6 bases between them. The CDR3 consists of 10 residues. CDR1 DFQATT and CDR2 SNEGSKA come from the germline V gene (reference sequence). CDR3 bases: TGCAGTGCGAAAAGCTACGAGCAGTACTTC. This gives the protein CSAKSYEQYF.

This chain joins TRBV6-2 or TRBV6-3 and TRBJ2-2; D uncertain. V was pared by 5 bases and J by 1 base, with 8 bases between. The CDR3 loop spans 14 amino acids. The germline gives CDR1 MNHEY, CDR2 SVGEGT. This chain's CDR3 is CASSGPLNTGELFF. DNA of the CDR3: TGTGCCAGCAGTGGGCCGCTGAACACCGGGGAGCTGTTTTTT.

V gene TRBV7-2 combines with J gene TRBJ2-4; D remains ambiguous. The germline CDR1 and CDR2 sequences are SGHTA and FQGNSA. Trimming took 4 bases from V and 0 from J, leaving 16 bases between them. The CDR3 contains 17 residues. The CDR3 reads CASSSAGRILAKNIQYF. Written as DNA, the CDR3 is TGTGCCAGCAGCTCTGCCGGGCGGATACTAGCCAAAAACATTCAGTACTTC.

A few counts support this clone. V gene TRBV2 combines with J gene TRBJ2-1, with 7 bases identical to TRBD1. The CDR3 has 11 amino acids. Germline V gene lookup returns CDR1 SNHLY and CDR2 FYNNEI. The CDR3 here is CADGQATEQFF. CDR3 DNA: TGTGCGGATGGACAGGCAACTGAGCAGTTCTTC. The complete variable domain, with remaining parts taken from reference TRBV2 and TRBJ2-1, reads EPEVTQTPSHQVTQMGQEVILRCVPISNHLYFYWYRQILGQKVEFLVSFYNNEISEKSEIFDDQFSVERPDGSNFTLKIRSTKLEDSAMYFCADGQATEQFFGPGTRLTVL.

CDR3 in DNA: TGTGCCAGCAGCCCAAGCGGTAGCACCTACGAGCAGTACTTC. Translation gives CASSPSGSTYEQYF. V and J are TRBV7-3 and TRBJ2-7, with D maybe TRBD2 (5 bases). Germline V gene sequence: CDR1 SGHTA, CDR2 FQGTGA. The CDR3 is made up of 14 amino acids. Trimming pared 5 bases from V and 2 bases from J, leaving 13 bases between.

The V and J genes are TRBV6-6 and TRBJ1-1; 7 nucleotides line up with TRBD1. Germline CDR1 MNHNY, CDR2 SVGAGI (reference sequence). The ends lost 5 bases at V and 4 bases at J; junction bases unmatched: 10. This CDR3 has 15 residues. CDR3 sequence: CASSPQGGVPTEAFF. The DNA for the CDR3 is TGTGCCAGCAGTCCCCAGGGGGGAGTACCCACTGAAGCTTTCTTT.

V is TRBV5-1 and J is TRBJ1-6; D unresolved. Germline CDR1 reads SGHRS; CDR2 reads YFSETQ. The ends were cut back, 0 bases at V and 6 bases at J, with 7 bases in the middle. The CDR3 is 14 amino acids. The CDR3: CASSLDSRNSPLHF. CDR3 bases: TGCGCCAGCAGCTTGGACAGTCGTAATTCACCCCTCCACTTT. The variable domain in full, completed from reference TRBV5-1 and TRBJ1-6, reads KAGVTQTPRYLIKTRGQQVTLSCSPISGHRSVSWYQQTPGQGLQFLFEYFSETQRNKGNFPGRFSGRQFSNSRSEMNVSTLELGDSALYLCASSLDSRNSPLHFGNGTRLTVT.

J is TRBJ1-3 and V is TRBV19; 7 positions agree with TRBD1. The J segment lost 0 bases and the V segment lost 6 bases, leaving 8 bases of the junction unmatched. Germline values: CDR1 LNHDA, CDR2 SQIVND (reference sequence). The CDR3 runs 16 residues. CDR3 coding DNA: TGTGCCAGTAGGCGGCAGGGGGAATACTCTGGAAACACCATATATTTT. This sequence encodes CASRRQGEYSGNTIYF.

The rearrangement links TRBV10-3 to TRBJ2-1; D is tentatively TRBD1 or TRBD2 (5 bases each). CDR3 length equals 11 residues. The germline CDR1 and CDR2 sequences are ENHRY and SYGVKD. V lost 11 bases and J lost 6, with 11 bases in between. The CDR3 sequence is CASQGPNEQFF. As DNA, the CDR3 is TGTGCCTCCCAGGGACCCAATGAGCAGTTCTTC.

The chain carries TRBV9 and TRBJ2-5, with 9 nucleotides matching TRBD2. Germline CDR1 SGDLS, CDR2 YYNGEE. This CDR3 spans 16 amino acids. Losses at the gene ends were 0 bases for V and 4 bases for J; bases not matched to a gene: 7. The CDR3 region has the DNA TGTGCCAGCAGCGTAGGTTGGGGTAGCGGGGGAGAGACCCAGTACTTC. Its translation is CASSVGWGSGGETQYF. Full variable domain (missing parts from reference TRBV9 and TRBJ2-5): DSGVTQTPKHLITATGQRVTLRCSPRSGDLSVYWYQQSLDQGLQFLIQYYNGEERAKGNILERFSAQQFPDLHSELNLSSLELGDSALYFCASSVGWGSGGETQYFGPGTRLLVL.

This chain links TRBV11-3 with TRBJ2-6; no definite D call. Germline lookup yields CDR1 SGHNT and CDR2 YENEEA. Trimming removed 4 bases at V and 0 bases at J, with 13 bases between. There are 17 residues in the CDR3. CDR3 nucleotide sequence: TGTGCCAGCAGCTCCGGGTTTTCTAGCTCTGGGGCCAACGTCCTGACTTTC. The encoded protein is CASSSGFSSSGANVLTF.

This clone ranks as medium-sized. The junction departs from germline at one end; a sequencing error may be responsible. The chain combines TRBV6-1 with TRBJ1-3; 7 bases map to TRBD1. This CDR3 region has 13 residues. In germline, CDR1 is MNHNS, CDR2 SASEGT. CDR3 amino acids: CASREGQANTIYF. CDR3 bases: TGTGCCAGCAGGGAAGGACAGGCAAACACCATATATTTT.

This chain joins TRBV21-1 and TRBJ2-5; the listed D gene, TRBD2, was not tested against the DNA. TRBV21-1 represents a pseudogene. This CDR3 comprises 13 residues. The CDR3 sequence: CASSKVGGETQYF. For the CDR3, the DNA is TGTGCCAGCAGCAAAGTGGGGGGGGAGACCCAGTACTTC.

The V gene is TRBV29-1, the J gene TRBJ2-2; 8 nucleotides agree with TRBD1. J gave up 7 bases and V 7 bases, and 5 bases lay outside the gene matches. The CDR3 extends over 12 amino acids. Germline CDR1 SQVTM, CDR2 ANQGSEA. The CDR3 is CSGGTGYGELFF. For the CDR3, the DNA is TGCAGCGGCGGGACAGGATACGGGGAGCTGTTTTTT.

The V call is TRBV6-2 or TRBV6-3, the J call TRBJ1-5; D uncertain. This CDR3 comprises 12 residues. Between the trimmed V and J ends, which lost 1 base and 7 bases, there was a span of 5 bases. Germline V gene sequence: CDR1 MNHEY, CDR2 SVGEGT. The CDR3: CASSYFPQPQHF. The CDR3 nucleotides are TGTGCCAGCAGTTACTTCCCGCAGCCCCAGCATTTT.

The chain employs TRBV19 and TRBJ2-5; tentative D call: TRBD2 (6 bases). The CDR3 runs to 17 residues. Trimming shortened V by 6 bases and J by 5 bases, and 25 bases separated the two germline ends. CDR1 LNHDA and CDR2 SQIVND come from the germline V gene (reference sequence). This CDR3 is CASRPLTGAGGWETQYF. The CDR3 nucleotides are TGTGCCAGTAGGCCATTAACCGGGGCCGGGGGATGGGAGACCCAGTACTTC. The whole variable domain, filled in from reference TRBV19 and TRBJ2-5, reads DGGITQSPKYLFRKEGQNVTLSCEQNLNHDAMYWYRQDPGQGLRLIYYSQIVNDFQKGDIAEGYSVSREKKESFPLTVTSAQKNPTAFYLCASRPLTGAGGWETQYFGPGTRLLVL.

This sequence joins TRBV7-2 and TRBJ2-7; D possibly corresponds to TRBD1 (6 bases). V lost 5 bases, J lost 4 bases, and 15 bases lay in between. CDR1 and CDR2 from the germline V gene are SGHTA and FQGNSA. The CDR3 is 14 residues long. DNA of the CDR3: TGTGCCAGCAGCCGTCCGGGACAAATATACGAGCAGTACTTC. Residues: CASSRPGQIYEQYF.

This clone is medium-sized by share. The genes are TRBV10-3 and TRBJ1-1, with D possibly TRBD1 on 5 matching bases. The CDR3 runs 16 residues. Germline V gene lookup returns CDR1 ENHRY and CDR2 SYGVKD. V dropped 6 bases and J dropped 3 bases, with 20 bases sitting between them. CDR3 sequence (DNA): TGTGCCATCAGCAAAAGAGATGGGGCAAAGGACACTGAAGCTTTCTTT. Translating gives CAISKRDGAKDTEAFF.

This clone was picked up a small number of times. The chain couples TRBV7-8 to TRBJ1-1; D perhaps matches TRBD1 (5 bases). Trimming took off 4 bases at V and 5 bases at J, with 14 bases between the two ends. This CDR3 comprises 14 residues. Germline V gene sequence: CDR1 SGHVS, CDR2 FQNEAQ. CDR3 region: CASSSRGDGTEAFF. CDR3 nucleotide sequence: TGTGCCAGCAGCTCTCGGGGGGATGGTACTGAAGCTTTCTTT.

The genes are TRBV30 and TRBJ2-6; D call uncertain. Germline V gives CDR1 GTSNPN, CDR2 SVGIG (reference sequence). The CDR3 is made up of 15 amino acids. V lost 1 base to trimming and J lost 0 bases, with 7 bases between them. CDR3 sequence reads: CAWSGSNSGANVLTF. The DNA for the CDR3 is TGTGCCTGGAGTGGGAGCAACTCTGGGGCCAACGTCCTGACTTTC.

The rearrangement joins TRBV4-3 to TRBJ2-1, with D perhaps matching TRBD1 or TRBD2 (5 bases each). The germline CDR1 and CDR2 sequences are LGHNA and YSLEER. CDR3 length: 15 amino acids. Between the trimmed V and J ends, which lost 3 bases and 4 bases, there was a span of 13 bases. CDR3 loop: CASSQDGTRYNEQFF. In DNA, the CDR3 is TGCGCCAGCAGCCAGGACGGGACGCGTTACAATGAGCAGTTCTTC.

The chain links TRBV7-2 to TRBJ2-7; the D gene is possibly TRBD2 (7 bases). Trimming removed 5 bases at V and 7 bases at J, with 21 bases between. The CDR3 consists of 15 residues. CDR1 SGHTA and CDR2 FQGNSA come from the germline V gene. The CDR3 sequence: CASSPLRTRGMEQYF. The DNA for the CDR3 is TGTGCCAGCAGCCCCCTTAGGACTAGGGGGATGGAGCAGTACTTC.

The chain combines TRBV6-2 or TRBV6-3 with TRBJ2-2; TRBD1 agrees at 7 bases. CDR1 is MNHEY, CDR2 SVGEGT, per germline. The length of the CDR3 is 15 residues. The V segment lost 6 bases and the J segment 3 bases; nucleotides outside the gene matches: 7. The CDR3 loop is CASSDGQVHTGELFF. In DNA, the CDR3 is TGTGCCAGCAGCGACGGACAGGTACACACCGGGGAGCTGTTTTTT.